These 13 T cell receptor beta chains originate from one sample sequenced in a study of CD8 T cells in Susac syndrome. An input of about 0.45 to 1 ug of RNA was subjected to reverse transcription using random hexamers. TCRdb independently ran MiXCR on the immunoSEQ multiplex PCR reads; one entry per CDR3 protein. Of 150,000 to 200,000 distinct CDR3 sequences listed, 90% to 95% are singletons. Material: CD4+ T cells from PBMCs. The receptors stem from a human donor in good health.

V and J are TRBV7-2 and TRBJ2-7; D is uncertain. The CDR3 length is 14 residues. The ends were cut back, 1 base at V and 0 bases at J, with 7 bases in the middle. CDR1 SGHTA and CDR2 FQGNSA come from the germline V gene. Written as DNA, the CDR3 is TGTGCCAGCAGCTTAGACCCGAACTCCTACGAGCAGTACTTC. It yields the protein CASSLDPNSYEQYF.

In nucleotides, the CDR3 is TGTGCCAGTCACAGCTGGGGGCGTTTCCACGAGCAGTACTTC. Protein product: CASHSWGRFHEQYF. The chain links TRBV5-4 to TRBJ2-7, with a tentative D call TRBD1 (6 bases). The CDR3 runs 14 residues. Germline lookup yields CDR1 SGHNT and CDR2 YYREEE (reference sequence). Trimming pared 8 bases from V and 5 bases from J, leaving 20 bases between.

The V and J genes are TRBV27 and TRBJ2-3, with D possibly TRBD2 on 5 matching bases. V dropped 3 bases and J dropped 1 base, with 11 bases sitting between them. CDR3 length: 15 residues. Germline V gene sequence: CDR1 MNHEY, CDR2 SMNVEV (reference sequence). CDR3 in DNA: TGTGCCAGCAGTTTTGGCGGGTGGGGCACAGATACGCAGTATTTT. Protein product: CASSFGGWGTDTQYF.

The chain has TRBV29-1 and TRBJ2-5; D perhaps matches TRBD1 (6 bases). CDR1 is SQVTM, CDR2 ANQGSEA, per germline. Trimming took off 2 bases at V and 4 bases at J, with 11 bases between the two ends. CDR3 length equals 13 residues. CDR3 amino acids: CSVEWGQGETQYF. CDR3 DNA sequence: TGCAGCGTTGAATGGGGGCAGGGAGAGACCCAGTACTTC.

This chain joins TRBV3-1 and TRBJ2-5; tentative D call: TRBD2 (6 bases). The CDR3 covers 14 residues. CDR1 and CDR2 (germline): LGHDT, YNNKEL (reference sequence). Trimming took off 4 bases at V and 6 bases at J, with 15 bases between the two ends. The DNA for the CDR3 is TGTGCCAGCAGCCCCCAACTAGCCAAGCAGACCCAGTACTTC. This codes for CASSPQLAKQTQYF.

The chain recombines TRBV19 with TRBJ2-7; TRBD1 agrees at 10 bases. After removal of 5 bases from V and 3 bases from J, the junction contained 4 bases not matched to a gene. This CDR3 is built from 14 residues. CDR1 and CDR2 (germline): LNHDA, SQIVND (reference sequence). The CDR3 spells CASSLRDRGYEQYF. Here the CDR3 DNA reads TGTGCCAGTAGTCTCCGGGACAGGGGCTACGAGCAGTACTTC.

The rearrangement joins TRBV20-1 to TRBJ2-7, with D possibly being TRBD1 (6 bases). Trimming removed 3 bases from V and 1 base from J, with 25 bases in between. Germline V gives CDR1 DFQATT, CDR2 SNEGSKA (reference sequence). This CDR3 has 18 residues. DNA for the CDR3: TGCAGTGCTAGCCCGAGGGGCAGGGGCCATTCCGAATCCTACGAGCAGTACTTC. Protein sequence: CSASPRGRGHSESYEQYF.

V and J are TRBV6-2 or TRBV6-3 and TRBJ1-5; D unclear. Trimming shortened V by 0 bases and J by 5 bases, and 14 bases separated the two germline ends. The V gene's germline CDR1 is MNHEY and CDR2 SVGEGT. This CDR3 has 16 residues. For the CDR3, the DNA is TGTGCCAGCAGTTACTCGAGAGTCCAGATCCATCAGCCCCAGCATTTT. Protein: CASSYSRVQIHQPQHF.

This sequence joins TRBV20-1 and TRBJ2-3; 7 nucleotides align to TRBD2. Per germline, CDR1 DFQATT and CDR2 SNEGSKA (reference sequence). This CDR3 spans 13 amino acids. V dropped 4 bases and J dropped 3; count of bases not matched to a gene: 4. CDR3 residues: CSAKGRGTDTQYF. In DNA, the CDR3 is TGCAGTGCTAAGGGGCGGGGGACAGATACGCAGTATTTT.

The chain joins TRBV30 to TRBJ2-3, with TRBD2 as a possible D gene (5 bases). CDR3 length equals 12 residues. Germline V gene sequence: CDR1 GTSNPN, CDR2 SVGIG (reference sequence). The V gene lost 0 bases and the J gene lost 6 bases, with 7 bases spanning the gap. This CDR3 is CAWSVLADTQYF. The CDR3 nucleotides are TGTGCCTGGAGTGTTTTAGCGGATACGCAGTATTTT.

This clonotype was seen just once. V is TRBV29-1 and J is TRBJ2-3, with TRBD2 matching 9 bases. J gave up 5 bases and V 4 bases, and 7 bases lay outside the gene matches. The germline gives CDR1 SQVTM, CDR2 ANQGSEA. The CDR3 runs to 14 residues. CDR3 loop: CSVGPAGGRDTQYF. The CDR3 nucleotides are TGCAGCGTTGGCCCAGCGGGGGGAAGAGATACGCAGTATTTT.

V and J are TRBV5-1 and TRBJ2-7, with D hard to call. With 5 bases removed from V and 3 bases from J, the gap between germline ends came to 15 bases. The CDR3 has 14 residues. Germline V CDR1 and CDR2: SGHRS, YFSETQ. CDR3 sequence (DNA): TGCGCCAGCAGTGGAGTTGGCAGAAGCTACGAGCAGTACTTC. This codes for CASSGVGRSYEQYF.

This clonotype was found a few times. The chain couples TRBV2 to TRBJ2-1; D uncertain. There are 14 residues in the CDR3. V lost 5 bases, J lost 4 bases, and 12 bases lay in between. Germline CDR1 is SNHLY and CDR2 is FYNNEI. The chain's CDR3 is CASSSGGRYNEQFF. CDR3 in DNA: TGTGCCAGCAGTTCCGGTGGGCGATACAATGAGCAGTTCTTC.